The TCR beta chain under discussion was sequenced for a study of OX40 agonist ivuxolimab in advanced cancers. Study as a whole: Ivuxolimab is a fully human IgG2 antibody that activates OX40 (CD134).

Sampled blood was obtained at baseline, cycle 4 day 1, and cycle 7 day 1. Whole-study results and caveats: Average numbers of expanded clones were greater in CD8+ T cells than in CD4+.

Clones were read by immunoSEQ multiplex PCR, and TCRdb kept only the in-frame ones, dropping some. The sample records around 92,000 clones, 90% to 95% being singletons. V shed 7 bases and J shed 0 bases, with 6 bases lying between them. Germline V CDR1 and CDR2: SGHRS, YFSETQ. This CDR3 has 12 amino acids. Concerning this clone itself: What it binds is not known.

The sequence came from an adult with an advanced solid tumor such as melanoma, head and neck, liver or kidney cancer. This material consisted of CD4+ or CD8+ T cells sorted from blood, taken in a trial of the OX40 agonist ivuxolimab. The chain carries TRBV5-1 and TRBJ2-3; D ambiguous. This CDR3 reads CASRWSTDTQYF. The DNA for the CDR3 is TGCGCCAGCCGTTGGAGCACAGATACGCAGTATTTT.